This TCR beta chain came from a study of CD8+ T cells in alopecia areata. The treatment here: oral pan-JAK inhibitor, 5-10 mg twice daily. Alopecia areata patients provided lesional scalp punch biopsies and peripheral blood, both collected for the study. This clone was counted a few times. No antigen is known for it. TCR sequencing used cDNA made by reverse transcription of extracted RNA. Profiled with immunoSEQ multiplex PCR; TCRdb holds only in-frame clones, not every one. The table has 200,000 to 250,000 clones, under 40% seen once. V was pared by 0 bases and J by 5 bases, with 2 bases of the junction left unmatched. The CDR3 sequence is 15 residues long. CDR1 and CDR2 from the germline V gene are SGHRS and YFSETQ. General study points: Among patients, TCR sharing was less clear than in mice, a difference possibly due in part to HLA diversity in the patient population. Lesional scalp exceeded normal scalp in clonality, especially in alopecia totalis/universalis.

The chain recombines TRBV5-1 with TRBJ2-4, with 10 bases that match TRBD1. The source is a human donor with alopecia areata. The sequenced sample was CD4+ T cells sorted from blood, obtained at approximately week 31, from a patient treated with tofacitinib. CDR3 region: CASSLAGTGENIQYF. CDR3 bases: TGCGCCAGCAGCTTGGCCGGGACAGGGGAAAACATTCAGTACTTC.